This entry lists 32 T cell receptor beta chains sequenced from one sample in a study of T cells expressing NK-cell markers. Using the 5' RACE reads, TCRdb records one entry per CDR3 protein without DNA. The sample has 300,000 to 450,000 distinct CDR3 sequences, and its top ten clones hold roughly 5.5%. Sequenced input: blood T cells: a sorted CD56 or NKG2C T cell subset, CD4+ or CD8+ T cells, or bulk PBMC T cells (not recorded which). The receptors originated from a man aged 18-70 years in good health.

The CDR3 loop is CASSWTRTARDFGNTIYF. The chain is built from TRBV12-3 or TRBV12-4 and TRBJ1-3; TCRdb picks TRBD1, but there is no DNA to check that call. The CDR3 is 18 residues long.

CDR3: CASSYFGQGRETQYF. V usage is TRBV6-5 and J usage is TRBJ2-5; absent DNA, TCRdb's TRBD1 call cannot be checked. The CDR3 is made up of 15 amino acids. In germline, CDR1 is MNHEY, CDR2 SVGAGI.

The chain combines TRBV5-6 with TRBJ2-1; absent DNA, TCRdb's TRBD1 call cannot be checked. Germline V lookup: CDR1 SGHDT, CDR2 YYEEEE. CDR3 size: 16 residues. Here the CDR3 reads CASSRGTGVTYNEQFF.

The chain recombines TRBV9 with TRBJ2-5; the D call from TCRdb, TRBD1, cannot be confirmed without DNA. Per germline, CDR1 SGDLS and CDR2 YYNGEE. This CDR3 region has 13 residues. The CDR3 spells CASSAGGSETQYF.

The CDR3 loop is CASSPTPTGGLDGELFF. The V call is TRBV18, the J call TRBJ2-2; the D call of TRBD1 rests on TCRdb alone, since no DNA is present to check it. In germline, CDR1 is KGHSH, CDR2 LQKENI. The CDR3 contains 17 residues.

This rearrangement joins TRBV5-1 to TRBJ2-7; TCRdb reports TRBD1, a call that lacks DNA to check it against. There are 15 residues in the CDR3. From germline, CDR1 is SGHRS and CDR2 YFSETQ. The CDR3 loop is CASSVRGLFRSEQYF.

CDR3 in amino acids: CASSSTGTWAGELFF. V usage is TRBV7-2 and J usage is TRBJ2-2; TCRdb reports TRBD1, a call that lacks DNA to check it against. CDR3 length: 15 amino acids. Germline values: CDR1 SGHTA, CDR2 FQGNSA. Drawing the rest from reference TRBV7-2 and TRBJ2-2, the complete variable domain is GAGVSQSPSNKVTEKGKDVELRCDPISGHTALYWYRQSLGQGLEFLIYFQGNSAPDKSGLPSDRFSAERTGGSVSTLTIQRTQQEDSAVYLCASSSTGTWAGELFFGEGSRLTVL.

CDR3 residues: CASSLGTLYNEKLFF. V usage is TRBV7-9 and J usage is TRBJ1-4. CDR3 length: 15 residues. Germline lookup yields CDR1 SEHNR and CDR2 FQNEAQ (reference sequence).

The V gene is TRBV3-1, the J gene TRBJ2-3; as DNA is missing, the TRBD1 call by TCRdb cannot be tested. Germline CDR1 LGHDT, CDR2 YNNKEL (reference sequence). CDR3 length: 16 residues. The CDR3 spells CASSQDIRGGRDTQYF.

The chain's CDR3 is CASSPPATGGSGNTIYF. The J gene is TRBJ1-3, the V gene TRBV18; lacking DNA, the TRBD1 call made by TCRdb goes unchecked. Germline lookup yields CDR1 KGHSH and CDR2 LQKENI. This CDR3 region has 17 residues.

The V gene is TRBV18, the J gene TRBJ1-6; TCRdb returns TRBD1, unconfirmable since there is no DNA. CDR1 and CDR2 (germline): KGHSH, LQKENI. The CDR3 runs to 15 residues. CDR3 sequence reads: CASSRTGDYNSPLHF. Variable domain in full (rest from reference TRBV18 and TRBJ1-6): NAGVMQNPRHLVRRRGQEARLRCSPMKGHSHVYWYRQLPEEGLKFMVYLQKENIIDESGMPKERFSAEFPKEGPSILRIQQVVRGDSAAYFCASSRTGDYNSPLHFGNGTRLTVT.

The chain uses TRBV12-3 or TRBV12-4 and TRBJ2-3; absent DNA, TCRdb's TRBD2 call cannot be checked. CDR3 length: 14 amino acids. CDR3 region: CAVKRAGSTDTQYF.

The gene calls are TRBV27 and TRBJ1-1. Per the germline V gene, CDR1 is MNHEY and CDR2 is SMNVEV (reference sequence). The CDR3 spans 14 residues. The CDR3 region is CASSLGGKNTEAFF.

This chain connects TRBV7-8 to TRBJ2-7. Germline V gene data show CDR1 as SGHVS and CDR2 as FQNEAQ. The CDR3 consists of 15 residues. CDR3 in amino acids: CASRSYRESSYEQYF.

CDR3 region: CATSDGQGSGANVLTF. This chain connects TRBV24-1 to TRBJ2-6; TCRdb reports TRBD1, a call that lacks DNA to check it against. Looked up from germline, CDR1 is KGHDR and CDR2 is SFDVKD. The CDR3 loop spans 16 amino acids.

This chain uses TRBV2 with TRBJ2-3; TCRdb calls TRBD1, which cannot be checked without DNA. This CDR3 comprises 18 residues. Germline CDR1 SNHLY, CDR2 FYNNEI. The CDR3 sequence is CASTGRPRTWGGADTQYF. Complete variable domain (other parts from reference TRBV2 and TRBJ2-3): EPEVTQTPSHQVTQMGQEVILRCVPISNHLYFYWYRQILGQKVEFLVSFYNNEISEKSEIFDDQFSVERPDGSNFTLKIRSTKLEDSAMYFCASTGRPRTWGGADTQYFGPGTRLTVL.

J is TRBJ2-1 and V is TRBV20-1; lacking DNA, the TRBD2 call made by TCRdb goes unchecked. CDR1 and CDR2 (germline): DFQATT, SNEGSKA (reference sequence). The CDR3 loop spans 15 amino acids. The CDR3 here is CGTRTGPPGSGEQFF.

V gene TRBV3-1 combines with J gene TRBJ2-5; absent DNA, TCRdb's TRBD1 call cannot be checked. The germline V gene has CDR1 LGHDT and CDR2 YNNKEL (reference sequence). The CDR3 length is 16 residues. The CDR3 loop is CASSPRGQGPQETQYF.

The rearrangement uses TRBV7-2 and TRBJ2-2; TCRdb's D gene call, TRBD1, goes unchecked for lack of DNA. CDR1 is SGHTA, CDR2 FQGNSA, per germline. The length of the CDR3 is 17 residues. The CDR3 sequence: CASSSTTGSPPHGELFF.

The rearrangement links TRBV12-3 or TRBV12-4 to TRBJ2-5; the D call from TCRdb, TRBD1, cannot be confirmed without DNA. The CDR3 runs to 14 residues. The CDR3 spells CASSLTGGEQTQYF.

J is TRBJ2-5 and V is TRBV29-1; TCRdb's D call, TRBD1, is unchecked because there is no DNA. The CDR3 is 15 amino acids. CDR1 and CDR2 (germline): SQVTM, ANQGSEA. The CDR3 loop is CSVDSPGGQGETQYF.

The CDR3 sequence is CASRYRGPGNTIYF. This chain connects TRBV7-9 to TRBJ1-3; TCRdb's D call, TRBD1, is unchecked because there is no DNA. CDR3 size: 14 residues. Germline V lookup: CDR1 SEHNR, CDR2 FQNEAQ (reference sequence).

The chain recombines TRBV9 with TRBJ2-1. This CDR3 is built from 15 residues. Per the germline V gene, CDR1 is SGDLS and CDR2 is YYNGEE. CDR3 residues: CASSVARSAVGEQFF.

V and J are TRBV7-2 and TRBJ2-7; TCRdb outputs TRBD2, but without DNA this stays unchecked. The CDR3 is made up of 16 amino acids. CDR1 SGHTA and CDR2 FQGNSA come from the germline V gene. The CDR3: CASSLAEGLATDEQYF.

This rearrangement joins TRBV12-3 or TRBV12-4 to TRBJ2-2. This CDR3 has 15 residues. The CDR3 is CASSFQQQNTGELFF.

This chain connects TRBV14 to TRBJ2-1; TCRdb reports TRBD1, a call that lacks DNA to check it against. The CDR3 totals 18 residues. CDR1 and CDR2 from the germline V gene are SGHDN and FVKESK. CDR3 sequence reads: CASSHRSPLGSSYNEQFF.

The V call is TRBV5-1, the J call TRBJ2-7; TCRdb's assignment of TRBD1 cannot be checked, as there is no DNA. The CDR3 has 16 residues. Germline values: CDR1 SGHRS, CDR2 YFSETQ. This CDR3 is CASSLSPLGQGYEQYF.

The chain combines TRBV27 with TRBJ2-1; absent DNA, TCRdb's TRBD1 call cannot be checked. Germline loops: CDR1 MNHEY, CDR2 SMNVEV (reference sequence). This CDR3 region has 18 residues. This chain's CDR3 is CASSLSPQGGRTYNEQFF.

The rearrangement links TRBV2 to TRBJ1-4. CDR3 length equals 13 residues. Germline V lookup: CDR1 SNHLY, CDR2 FYNNEI. The CDR3 protein is CASRGLTNEKLFF.

This rearrangement joins TRBV12-3 or TRBV12-4 to TRBJ2-7; TCRdb indicates TRBD1, and absent DNA this call remains unverified. This CDR3 spans 13 amino acids. Here the CDR3 reads CASNPSGGSEQYF.

The V call is TRBV15, the J call TRBJ2-1; TCRdb's D gene call, TRBD2, goes unchecked for lack of DNA. CDR3 length: 15 residues. Germline assignment: CDR1 LNHNV and CDR2 YYDKDF (reference sequence). CDR3 protein: CATSRGLAVNNEQFF.

This rearrangement joins TRBV27 to TRBJ1-3; lacking DNA, the TRBD1 call made by TCRdb goes unchecked. Germline values: CDR1 MNHEY, CDR2 SMNVEV (reference sequence). There are 13 residues in the CDR3. The CDR3 loop reads CASRGTGGYTIYF.